Below are 8 T cell receptor beta chains sequenced from a single sample in a study of a mutant IDH1 vaccine in newly diagnosed glioma (dated by TCRdb to the early 2020s). Receptor amplification or capture employed the immunoSEQ multiplex PCR assay. TCRdb carries this immuneACCESS record with in-frame sequences only. Its versions omit some clonotypes, under half of them owing to an unresolved V gene in the studies checked, with the rest unexplained. The sample table shows over 30,000 clones, and 90% are seen once. 5% to 6% of the sample goes to the ten largest clones. No antigen is known for these receptors. Sample time point, as interpreted from the label and publication: week 47, end of study. Every vaccine dose consisted of 300 ug of a 20-mer mutant IDH1 peptide in Montanide, administered subcutaneously together with topical imiquimod. Here the sequenced sample was PBMCs, taken from a glioma patient whose treatment included an IDH1 peptide vaccine. These TCRs come from a woman aged 40 to 55 with glioma.

The rearrangement links TRBV5-5 to TRBJ1-2; D gene unclear. Germline V CDR1 and CDR2: SGHKS, YYEKEE (reference sequence). The CDR3 consists of 13 residues. Trimming pared 0 bases from V and 7 bases from J, leaving 10 bases between. CDR3 sequence: CASSLGPSGGYTF. CDR3 DNA: TGTGCCAGCAGCTTGGGCCCCTCGGGTGGCTACACCTTC. The full variable domain, with the rest looked up from reference TRBV5-5 and TRBJ1-2, is DAGVTQSPTHLIKTRGQQVTLRCSPISGHKSVSWYQQVLGQGPQFIFQYYEKEERGRGNFPDRFSARQFPNYSSELNVNALLLGDSALYLCASSLGPSGGYTFGSGTRLTVV.

The chain combines TRBV4-1 with TRBJ2-7; D may be TRBD1 (6 bases). Between the trimmed V and J ends, which lost 1 base and 2 bases, there was a span of 12 bases. Germline V lookup: CDR1 MGHRA, CDR2 YSYEKL. The CDR3 totals 15 residues. CDR3 DNA: TGCGCCAGCAGCCAAGGGGGGCGCGTGCCCTACGAGCAGTACTTC. Amino acids: CASSQGGRVPYEQYF.

The CDR3 sequence is CASSQVVGSSYEQYF. CDR3 bases: TGCGCCAGCAGCCAAGTGGTAGGGAGCTCCTACGAGCAGTACTTC. This sequence joins TRBV4-1 and TRBJ2-7, with D possibly matching TRBD2 (5 bases). Germline-derived CDR1 and CDR2 are MGHRA and YSYEKL. V was shortened by 1 base and J by 0 bases, with 10 bases between the two germline ends. The CDR3 length is 15 residues.

This chain connects TRBV6-5 to TRBJ1-1, with a tentative D call TRBD1 (5 bases). The V end was cut by 6 bases, the J end by 1 base, with 15 bases between. The CDR3 spans 15 residues. The germline V gene has CDR1 MNHEY and CDR2 SVGAGI. The CDR3 sequence: CASRAYRRGNTEAFF. The DNA for the CDR3 is TGTGCCAGCAGGGCCTACAGGAGGGGGAACACTGAAGCTTTCTTT.

V gene TRBV25-1 combines with J gene TRBJ2-7; 9 bases line up with TRBD1. The CDR3 loop spans 16 amino acids. After removal of 4 bases from V and 1 base from J, the junction contained 8 bases not matched to a gene. Germline values: CDR1 MGHDK, CDR2 SYGVNS. Here the CDR3 DNA reads TGTGCCAGCAGTGTAACCGGGACAGGGACTTCCTACGAGCAGTACTTC. This sequence encodes CASSVTGTGTSYEQYF.

The CDR3 reads CASSQDSGGTDTQYF. CDR3 nucleotide sequence: TGCGCCAGCAGCCAAGATTCAGGGGGCACAGATACGCAGTATTTT. The rearrangement joins TRBV4-3 to TRBJ2-3, with D possibly TRBD1 on 6 matching bases. The V end was cut by 0 bases, the J end by 1 base, with 8 bases between. In germline, CDR1 is LGHNA, CDR2 YSLEER. This CDR3 has 15 amino acids.

The chain recombines TRBV14 with TRBJ2-7, with 10 bases matching TRBD2. Germline assignment: CDR1 SGHDN and CDR2 FVKESK. There are 14 residues in the CDR3. V shed 6 bases, J shed 6 bases, and the junction held 8 bases outside the gene matches. CDR3 loop: CASSPALAGIEQYF. The CDR3 DNA follows: TGTGCCAGCAGTCCAGCACTAGCGGGAATCGAGCAGTACTTC.

The chain recombines TRBV7-8 with TRBJ2-7, with 8 bases that match TRBD2. CDR1 SGHVS and CDR2 FQNEAQ come from the germline V gene. Germline trimming cut 3 bases from V and 7 bases from J; bases unmatched to any gene: 11. The CDR3 length is 15 residues. This chain's CDR3 is CASSFITGGAGEQYF. Here the CDR3 DNA reads TGTGCCAGCAGCTTTATTACCGGGGGGGCGGGTGAGCAGTACTTC.